This TCR beta chain emerged from a study of control samples from healthy donors and cancer patients (dated by TCRdb to the early 2020s). Receptor amplification or capture employed the immunoSEQ multiplex PCR assay. Entries here come from immuneACCESS through TCRdb and include only in-frame sequences with V and J called. Some clones fail to appear in such tables; in the studies checked, an unresolved V gene covers under half of the shortfall, and the cause of the remainder is unknown. For this sample the table gives some 23,000 clones, of which around 85% were detected only once. The ten biggest clones cover about 38% of the sample. V and J are truncated by 4 bases and 7 bases respectively, leaving an intervening sequence of 8 bases. CDR1 and CDR2 are read off the germline V gene as SGHTA and FQGNSA. The CDR3 covers 11 residues, taking in both the cysteine and the phenylalanine. The retained sequence is limited to the CDR3, 33 bases, with the frame set at the first base.

As to this clone: The specificity of this receptor is unknown. Base qualities were left out, and no much larger clone turns up one base away.

This TCR came from a man in his fifties or sixties with head and neck cancer. Sequences were obtained from PBMCs. This chain joins TRBV7-2 to TRBJ2-7; TRBD1 is a possible D gene, resting on 6 matching bases. Read as DNA, the sequence is TGTGCCAGCAGCTCCGGACAGGAGCAGTACTTC. Its product reads: CASSSGQEQYF.